Presented here are 28 T cell receptor beta chains from one specimen sequenced in a study of beta chain features in type 1 diabetes. What was sequenced were expressed TCRB transcripts, since all of the isolated RNA had been reverse transcribed. Here immunoSEQ multiplex PCR was the method, and the copy in TCRdb shows in-frame clones only, minus some. This sample carries about 900,000 clones, 17% of them seen once, and the ten largest clones take about 0.02%. The sequencing input was naive CD4+ T cells from blood. The receptor set was obtained from a woman aged 18-29 years in good health.

A note on this clone: Other DNA sequences in the same sample also yield this CDR3. The rearrangement links TRBV18 to TRBJ1-5; D remains ambiguous. This CDR3 is 14 amino acids long. Per germline, CDR1 KGHSH and CDR2 LQKENI. V lost 3 bases, J lost 0 bases, and 6 bases lay in between. DNA for the CDR3: TGTGCCAGCTCACCCCAGGATAGCAATCAGCCCCAGCATTTT. Translating it yields CASSPQDSNQPQHF.

The V and J genes are TRBV18 and TRBJ2-1, with D perhaps TRBD1 (5 bases). V was shortened by 0 bases and J by 9 bases, with 9 bases between the two germline ends. Germline V CDR1 and CDR2: KGHSH, LQKENI. The CDR3 contains 13 residues. This CDR3 is CASSPPSTGEQFF. CDR3 nucleotide sequence: TGTGCCAGCTCACCACCGTCTACAGGTGAGCAGTTCTTC. Supplemented by reference TRBV18 and TRBJ2-1, the full variable domain reads NAGVMQNPRHLVRRRGQEARLRCSPMKGHSHVYWYRQLPEEGLKFMVYLQKENIIDESGMPKERFSAEFPKEGPSILRIQQVVRGDSAAYFCASSPPSTGEQFFGPGTRLTVL.

The genes are TRBV19 and TRBJ2-5; D might be TRBD1 (6 bases). V was shortened by 4 bases and J by 5 bases, with 8 bases between the two germline ends. CDR1 and CDR2 from the germline V gene are LNHDA and SQIVND (reference sequence). CDR3 size: 12 residues. Here the CDR3 reads CASSTGVETQYF. The DNA for the CDR3 is TGTGCCAGTAGTACAGGGGTTGAGACCCAGTACTTC.

The V and J genes are TRBV5-1 and TRBJ2-7; no clear D. Per the germline V gene, CDR1 is SGHRS and CDR2 is YFSETQ. The CDR3 length is 17 residues. Trimming took 1 base from V and 4 from J, leaving 21 bases between them. CDR3 amino acids: CASSLSEIHGYLYEQYF. In nucleotides, the CDR3 is TGCGCCAGCAGCTTGTCCGAAATACATGGCTACCTATACGAGCAGTACTTC.

This sequence joins TRBV6-5 and TRBJ1-1; 9 positions match TRBD1. Germline values: CDR1 MNHEY, CDR2 SVGAGI. This CDR3 spans 15 amino acids. The J segment lost 9 bases and the V segment lost 6 bases, leaving 14 bases of the junction unmatched. The CDR3 here is CASREPGQGHLKAFF. The CDR3 DNA is TGTGCCAGCAGGGAACCGGGACAGGGTCATCTGAAAGCTTTCTTT.

This clone was found a few times. The chain has TRBV18 and TRBJ2-1, with D perhaps being TRBD1 or TRBD2 (5 bases each). The ends were cut back, 5 bases at V and 0 bases at J, with 14 bases in the middle. The germline gives CDR1 KGHSH, CDR2 LQKENI. The CDR3 consists of 16 residues. In DNA form, the CDR3 reads TGTGCCAGCTCATTCGCCAGGGAGAGCTCCTACAATGAGCAGTTCTTC. Translated, it gives CASSFARESSYNEQFF.

A few counts support this clone. The V and J genes are TRBV11-1 and TRBJ2-5; D uncertain. The CDR3 sequence is 13 residues long. Per the germline V gene, CDR1 is SGHAT and CDR2 is FQDESV (reference sequence). V lost 3 bases, J lost 4 bases, and 9 bases lay in between. DNA of the CDR3: TGTGCCAGCAGCTTTAAGGTATTAGAGACCCAGTACTTC. The encoded protein is CASSFKVLETQYF.

The chain carries TRBV28 and TRBJ2-1; D uncertain. The CDR3 is made up of 15 amino acids. CDR1 is MDHEN, CDR2 SYDVKM, per germline. V was shortened by 5 bases and J by 4 bases, with 15 bases between the two germline ends. CDR3 residues: CASSVRLINYNEQFF. The CDR3, as DNA: TGTGCCAGCAGTGTCAGGCTCATTAATTACAATGAGCAGTTCTTC.

The chain couples TRBV5-1 to TRBJ2-1; 7 nucleotides agree with TRBD1. CDR1 is SGHRS, CDR2 YFSETQ, per germline. V gave up 4 bases and J gave up 0 bases; unmatched junction bases: 4. The CDR3 is made up of 15 amino acids. CDR3: CASSEGQNSYNEQFF. The CDR3, as DNA: TGCGCCAGCAGCGAGGGACAGAACTCCTACAATGAGCAGTTCTTC.

This clone was seen a handful of times. This sequence joins TRBV6-5 and TRBJ2-1, with D possibly TRBD1 on 6 matching bases. Germline V gene lookup returns CDR1 MNHEY and CDR2 SVGAGI. V lost 1 base to trimming and J lost 5 bases, with 9 bases between them. CDR3 size: 14 residues. CDR3 bases: TGTGCCAGCAGTTACTGGAGGACAGACAATGAGCAGTTCTTC. Residues: CASSYWRTDNEQFF.

The chain has TRBV5-6 and TRBJ2-4, with a tentative D call TRBD1 (7 bases). CDR1 is SGHDT and CDR2 is YYEEEE in the germline V gene. The CDR3 consists of 19 residues. V lost 3 bases, J lost 2 bases, and 24 bases lay in between. CDR3 sequence (DNA): TGTGCCAGCAGCTACCGACCCGGGACCAGGGGGGCTTCCAAAAACATTCAGTACTTC. Encoded protein: CASSYRPGTRGASKNIQYF.

The V gene is TRBV6-5, the J gene TRBJ2-1; the D call may be TRBD1 or TRBD2 (5 bases each). The CDR3 is 15 amino acids. Trimming shortened V by 5 bases and J by 10 bases, and 21 bases separated the two germline ends. Per the germline V gene, CDR1 is MNHEY and CDR2 is SVGAGI. The CDR3 spells CASSRRDPLGREQFF. CDR3 nucleotides: TGTGCCAGCAGTCGCCGGGACCCATTAGGCCGAGAGCAGTTCTTC.

The table lists this clone with a few counts. This sequence joins TRBV10-3 and TRBJ2-3; D is possibly TRBD1 (6 bases). There are 14 residues in the CDR3. Between the trimmed V and J ends, which lost 6 bases and 6 bases, there was a span of 16 bases. Germline V gene data show CDR1 as ENHRY and CDR2 as SYGVKD. The CDR3 DNA is TGTGCCATCAGGGGGACACCGCCCTCCGATACGCAGTATTTT. Residues: CAIRGTPPSDTQYF.

This clone was seen a few times. This chain joins TRBV10-3 and TRBJ2-1; D possibly uses TRBD1 or TRBD2 (5 bases each). CDR1 and CDR2 from the germline V gene are ENHRY and SYGVKD. Between the trimmed V and J ends, which lost 7 bases and 7 bases, there was a span of 14 bases. This CDR3 is 13 amino acids long. The CDR3 coding sequence is TGTGCCATCAAAGGGGACGCCAGGAATGAGCAGTTCTTC. Residues: CAIKGDARNEQFF.

This clone has only a few counts. CDR3: CASSLRGPGNEQFF. DNA of the CDR3: TGCGCCAGCAGCTTGCGCGGGCCCGGCAATGAGCAGTTCTTC. The V call is TRBV5-1, the J call TRBJ2-1; D is possibly TRBD2 (5 bases). Germline CDR1 reads SGHRS; CDR2 reads YFSETQ. Trimming shortened V by 1 base and J by 6 bases, and 11 bases separated the two germline ends. The length of the CDR3 is 14 residues.

The chain combines TRBV11-2 with TRBJ1-3, with 8 bases fitting TRBD1. This CDR3 comprises 16 residues. Germline lookup yields CDR1 SGHAT and CDR2 FQNNGV. Trimming took 4 bases from V and 10 from J; bases not matched to a gene: 15. The CDR3 bases are TGTGCCAGCAGCTCGCCCGGACAGGGTCGGGGGAAGACCATATATTTT. Encoded protein: CASSSPGQGRGKTIYF.

This clone was observed a few times. V usage is TRBV4-3 and J usage is TRBJ1-2, with a tentative D call TRBD1 (5 bases). Germline CDR1 reads LGHNA; CDR2 reads YSLEER. The CDR3 length is 15 residues. Trimming took 1 base from V and 3 from J, leaving 12 bases between them. Here the CDR3 reads CASSQGQPGHYGYTF. Written as DNA, the CDR3 is TGCGCCAGCAGCCAAGGACAGCCCGGACACTATGGCTACACCTTC.

The V and J genes are TRBV6-5 and TRBJ2-3; 11 bases match TRBD2. From germline, CDR1 is MNHEY and CDR2 SVGAGI. This CDR3 has 16 residues. The ends lost 4 bases at V and 3 bases at J; junction bases unmatched: 6. The CDR3 DNA reads as TGTGCCAGCAGTTCTCATAGCGGGAGGGGGACAGATACGCAGTATTTT. Translating it yields CASSSHSGRGTDTQYF.

The chain has TRBV28 and TRBJ2-7; D uncertain. CDR1 is MDHEN and CDR2 is SYDVKM in the germline V gene. This CDR3 is built from 14 residues. Trimming took off 4 bases at V and 0 bases at J, with 10 bases between the two ends. The chain's CDR3 is CASSSDISSYEQYF. CDR3 nucleotides: TGTGCCAGCAGTTCCGACATTAGCTCCTACGAGCAGTACTTC.

V and J are TRBV28 and TRBJ2-7; tentative D call: TRBD2 (5 bases). The CDR3 loop spans 15 amino acids. The germline V gene has CDR1 MDHEN and CDR2 SYDVKM. Trimming took 6 bases from V and 4 from J, leaving 19 bases between them. As DNA, the CDR3 is TGTGCCAGCAGCGTTGGCGTAACGGGGAGTTACGAGCAGTACTTC. Its translation is CASSVGVTGSYEQYF.

V usage is TRBV10-3 and J usage is TRBJ2-7; 11 nucleotides agree with TRBD2. The CDR3 runs 17 residues. Germline-derived CDR1 and CDR2 are ENHRY and SYGVKD. V gave up 3 bases and J gave up 0 bases; unmatched junction bases: 7. In nucleotides, the CDR3 is TGTGCCATCAGTGAACTAGCGGGAGCGGCAAGCTCCTACGAGCAGTACTTC. Translation gives CAISELAGAASSYEQYF.

The chain recombines TRBV10-2 with TRBJ1-2, with D unresolved. Between the trimmed V and J ends, which lost 4 bases and 4 bases, there was a span of 7 bases. The germline V gene has CDR1 WSHSY and CDR2 SAAADI. CDR3 length: 12 amino acids. CDR3 in amino acids: CASSGHLYGYTF. CDR3 coding DNA: TGCGCCAGCAGTGGACACCTCTATGGCTACACCTTC.

Here the CDR3 reads CASSWVNSNQPQHF. Written as DNA, the CDR3 is TGTGCCAGCAGCTGGGTTAATAGCAATCAGCCCCAGCATTTT. The V and J genes are TRBV5-8 and TRBJ1-5; no clear D. CDR3 length: 14 residues. The V and J ends lost 3 bases and 0 bases respectively, with 7 bases between them. Germline V lookup: CDR1 SGHTS, CDR2 YDEGEE.

V and J are TRBV9 and TRBJ1-4; no clear D gene. CDR1 is SGDLS, CDR2 YYNGEE, per germline. V gave up 3 bases and J gave up 7 bases, with 19 bases separating them. The CDR3 is made up of 16 amino acids. In DNA form, the CDR3 reads TGTGCCAGCAGCGCAAACCACCGGGCCGGAGTTGAAAAACTGTTTTTT. It codes for CASSANHRAGVEKLFF.

This clone has more than one count but fewer than ten. Other DNA sequences in the sample encode the same CDR3. The V gene is TRBV5-1, the J gene TRBJ2-3, with TRBD2 identical over 13 bases. V was pared by 4 bases and J by 6 bases, with 5 bases of the junction left unmatched. Per the germline V gene, CDR1 is SGHRS and CDR2 is YFSETQ. This CDR3 contains 15 residues. The CDR3 spells CASSLGLAGADTQYF. The DNA for the CDR3 is TGCGCCAGCAGCCTAGGACTAGCGGGAGCTGATACGCAGTATTTT.

There are a few counts of this clone. This chain uses TRBV14 with TRBJ2-1; D gene uncertain. V was pared by 6 bases and J by 7 bases, with 16 bases between. Germline CDR1 SGHDN, CDR2 FVKESK. The CDR3 runs 14 residues. CDR3 sequence (DNA): TGTGCCAGCAGTCGAGTTGTGGGTCTAAATGAGCAGTTCTTC. Translated: CASSRVVGLNEQFF.

V and J are TRBV7-3 and TRBJ2-1; 9 bases agree with TRBD1. CDR1 SGHTA and CDR2 FQGTGA come from the germline V gene. This CDR3 contains 15 residues. V lost 3 bases to trimming and J lost 6 bases; unmatched junction nucleotides: 6. CDR3 nucleotide sequence: TGTGCCAGCAGCTTCGGCGGGACAGGGTCCAATGAGCAGTTCTTC. It is translated as CASSFGGTGSNEQFF.

This clone was found a few times. The same CDR3 also results from other DNA sequences found in this sample. CDR3 sequence: CASSVGPGRETQYF. DNA for the CDR3: TGTGCCAGCAGCGTAGGGCCAGGGAGGGAGACCCAGTACTTC. This chain joins TRBV9 and TRBJ2-5, with a tentative D call TRBD2 (6 bases). This CDR3 has 14 residues. Germline assignment: CDR1 SGDLS and CDR2 YYNGEE. Trimming stripped 0 bases from V and 5 bases from J, with 11 bases between.